This T cell receptor (beta chain) was sequenced during a study of OX40 agonist ivuxolimab in advanced cancers. Study findings and constraints: Among the lowest peripheral clonal expansion occurred in 0.1-3.0 mg/kg partial responders.

Clones were read by immunoSEQ multiplex PCR, and TCRdb kept only the in-frame ones, dropping some. This sample has around 37,000 clones, with 70% to 85% found just once. In regard to this clone: Its antigen remains unidentified.

Trimming took 6 bases from V and 4 from J; bases not matched to a gene: 2. CDR3 length: 13 amino acids. CDR1 and CDR2 (germline): SNHLY, FYNNEI. This chain connects TRBV2 to TRBJ1-5, with 8 bases that match TRBD1. Specimen: CD4+ or CD8+ T cells sorted from blood, collected in a trial of the OX40 agonist ivuxolimab. This clonotype was obtained from an adult with an advanced solid tumor such as melanoma, head and neck, liver or kidney cancer. As DNA, the CDR3 is TGTGCCAGCAGGGGACAGGCGAATCAGCCCCAGCATTTT. This codes for CASRGQANQPQHF. The complete variable domain, with remaining parts taken from reference TRBV2 and TRBJ1-5, reads EPEVTQTPSHQVTQMGQEVILRCVPISNHLYFYWYRQILGQKVEFLVSFYNNEISEKSEIFDDQFSVERPDGSNFTLKIRSTKLEDSAMYFCASRGQANQPQHFGDGTRLSIL.